These 24 T cell receptor beta chains share one sample of origin, sequenced in a study of vaccination and CD4 T cells after COVID-19. Their antigens remain unidentified. Described treatment: roughly ten-day PBMC culture with coronavirus spike peptide pools or control peptides (ViraFEST assay). An Oncomine TCR Beta short-read assay was used to sequence the DNA from cultured CD4+ T cells. TCRdb re-derived calls from the PCR reads in MiXCR, one entry per CDR3 protein. The sample lists approximately 20,000 distinct CDR3 sequences, around 50% occurring once. Material: CD4+ T cells from blood, cultured in vitro. The receptor source for this set is a human donor who had recovered from COVID-19.

The CDR3 here is CASSLGGTANYGYTF. The DNA of the CDR3 is TGTGCCAGCAGCTTAGGTGGCACGGCCAACTATGGCTACACCTTC. This rearrangement joins TRBV7-2 to TRBJ1-2; D gene uncertain. The V gene lost 1 base and the J gene lost 2 bases, with 11 bases spanning the gap. CDR3 size: 15 residues. CDR1 is SGHTA, CDR2 FQGNSA, per germline.

This clonotype was seen a few times. This chain joins TRBV11-2 and TRBJ2-7; D is unresolved. Germline V CDR1 and CDR2: SGHAT, FQNNGV. This CDR3 region has 14 residues. With 2 bases removed from V and 2 bases from J, the gap between germline ends came to 10 bases. The CDR3 is CASSLSRNTYEQYF. CDR3 bases: TGTGCCAGCAGCTTAAGTCGTAACACCTACGAGCAGTACTTC.

This clonotype occurred a few times. The chain couples TRBV7-3 to TRBJ1-3; possible D gene TRBD1, 5 bases. This CDR3 spans 15 amino acids. CDR1 is SGHTA, CDR2 FQGTGA, per germline. V was cut by 0 bases and J by 4 bases, with 10 bases left in between. CDR3 DNA sequence: TGTGCCAGCAGCTTAACGGCAGGGAAGGGAAACACCATATATTTT. As protein: CASSLTAGKGNTIYF.

The chain is built from TRBV20-1 and TRBJ2-1, with D perhaps given as TRBD1 or TRBD2 (6 bases each). CDR3 length: 14 residues. V was trimmed by 6 bases and J by 2 bases, leaving 14 bases between them. Germline CDR1 is DFQATT and CDR2 is SNEGSKA (reference sequence). Written as DNA, the CDR3 is TGCAGTGCGGCACAGGGACTTGCCTACAATGAGCAGTTCTTC. Translated: CSAAQGLAYNEQFF.

There are a few counts of this clonotype. This rearrangement joins TRBV20-1 to TRBJ1-2; 8 positions agree with TRBD1. The CDR3 runs 12 residues. Germline-derived CDR1 and CDR2 are DFQATT and SNEGSKA (reference sequence). Trimming at V came to 6 bases and at J to 8 bases, leaving 8 bases not matched to a gene. The CDR3 region is CSAEQGVGGYTF. CDR3 nucleotide sequence: TGCAGTGCAGAACAGGGGGTGGGCGGCTACACCTTC.

The chain carries TRBV12-3 or TRBV12-4 and TRBJ2-2; TRBD2 might be the D (6 bases). The CDR3 runs 15 residues. V was clipped by 2 bases and J by 0 bases, with 7 bases between them. This CDR3 reads CASSLRETNTGELFF. The CDR3 coding sequence is TGTGCCAGCAGTTTACGGGAGACGAACACCGGGGAGCTGTTTTTT.

This clonotype was detected a few times. The V gene is TRBV7-7, the J gene TRBJ1-4; no firm D call. The CDR3 runs to 12 residues. The germline CDR1 and CDR2 sequences are SSHAT and FNYEAQ (reference sequence). The CDR3 DNA follows: TGTGCTAGCCCGGGAAGGGCTGAAAAACTGTTTTTT. It encodes CASPGRAEKLFF.

This sequence joins TRBV30 and TRBJ1-6; D is perhaps TRBD1 (5 bases). There are 14 residues in the CDR3. Germline loops: CDR1 GTSNPN, CDR2 SVGIG (reference sequence). V lost 2 bases and J lost 14, with 19 bases in between. Here the CDR3 DNA reads TGTGCCTGGAGTATAGCGCCGGGGACCCGGGCCCTCCACTTT. Protein sequence: CAWSIAPGTRALHF.

J is TRBJ2-1 and V is TRBV6-2 or TRBV6-3; a weak D match, TRBD2 (5 bases). CDR3 length equals 13 residues. Looked up from germline, CDR1 is MNHEY and CDR2 is SVGEGT. The CDR3 nucleotides are TGTGGCACGCGGGTGAGCTCCTACAATGAGCAGTTCTTC. This translates into CGTRVSSYNEQFF.

This clonotype was recorded a few times. The CDR3, as DNA: TGTGCCAGCAGCTCAGCTGGGACTAGCGGACAAGAGACCCAGTACTTC. Encoded protein: CASSSAGTSGQETQYF. The chain has TRBV7-3 and TRBJ2-5; 11 bases line up with TRBD2. CDR1 and CDR2 from the germline V gene are SGHTA and FQGTGA. Trimming removed 4 bases from V and 2 bases from J; junction bases left unmatched: 6. The CDR3 loop spans 16 amino acids.

The V call is TRBV6-1, the J call TRBJ2-1; 7 nucleotides agree with TRBD2. Germline assignment: CDR1 MNHNS and CDR2 SASEGT. The CDR3 contains 13 residues. After removal of 8 bases from V and 3 bases from J, the junction contained 4 bases not matched to a gene. Here the CDR3 DNA reads TGTGCCAGCGCTAGGGAGGGCTACAATGAGCAGTTCTTC. Its translation: CASAREGYNEQFF.

The chain combines TRBV4-3 with TRBJ1-2; D unclear. The CDR3 sequence is 15 residues long. Germline-derived CDR1 and CDR2 are LGHNA and YSLEER. Trimming took off 0 bases at V and 4 bases at J, with 12 bases between the two ends. DNA of the CDR3: TGCGCCAGCAGCCAAGATGTGGCATCACTCTATGGCTACACCTTC. This encodes CASSQDVASLYGYTF.

This chain links TRBV6-1 with TRBJ2-3, with TRBD2 matching over 9 bases. The V and J ends lost 10 bases and 0 bases, in that order; junction bases with no gene match: 8. Looked up from germline, CDR1 is MNHNS and CDR2 is SASEGT. The CDR3 is 15 amino acids. This CDR3 reads CATNPGTSSTDTQYF. The CDR3 DNA reads as TGTGCCACAAACCCCGGGACTAGCAGCACAGATACGCAGTATTTT.

The rearrangement links TRBV10-1 to TRBJ1-1; 8 bases map to TRBD1. Germline V gives CDR1 WNHNN, CDR2 SYGVQD (reference sequence). V was clipped by 8 bases and J by 6 bases; unmatched bases: 8. CDR3 length: 13 residues. The CDR3 region is CASSSRDRSEAFF. The CDR3 DNA reads as TGCGCCAGCTCGTCCCGGGACAGGTCTGAAGCTTTCTTT.

The chain links TRBV27 to TRBJ2-1; TRBD2 matches 10 bases. Germline CDR1 MNHEY, CDR2 SMNVEV (reference sequence). The V and J ends lost 4 bases and 2 bases, in that order; junction bases with no gene match: 5. The CDR3 covers 16 residues. CDR3 in DNA: TGTGCCAGCAGTTCCATAGCGGGAGGAACCTACAATGAGCAGTTCTTC. It specifies CASSSIAGGTYNEQFF.

This clonotype was seen more than once but under ten times. The chain combines TRBV20-1 with TRBJ2-7; 9 bases match TRBD2. CDR1 and CDR2 (germline): DFQATT, SNEGSKA (reference sequence). The CDR3 has 14 residues. The V and J ends lost 1 base and 1 base, in that order; junction bases with no gene match: 2. The CDR3 is CSARGLAVSYEQYF. CDR3 DNA: TGCAGTGCTAGAGGACTAGCGGTTTCCTACGAGCAGTACTTC.

This CDR3 reads CASSVKGTGSPLHF. CDR3 DNA sequence: TGTGCCAGCAGCGTGAAGGGGACGGGATCACCCCTCCACTTT. This chain joins TRBV9 and TRBJ1-6; the D gene is possibly TRBD1 (5 bases). With 2 bases removed from V and 10 bases from J, the gap between germline ends came to 13 bases. CDR1 and CDR2 (germline): SGDLS, YYNGEE. The CDR3 totals 14 residues.

A few counts support this clonotype. The gene calls are TRBV7-3 and TRBJ2-5, with TRBD2 matching 9 bases. Germline V lookup: CDR1 SGHTA, CDR2 FQGTGA. The CDR3 contains 16 residues. The ends lost 2 bases at V and 4 bases at J; junction bases unmatched: 8. The CDR3 reads CASSLGVSGSGETQYF. The CDR3 DNA is TGTGCCAGCAGCTTAGGGGTTAGCGGGAGTGGAGAGACCCAGTACTTC.

This clonotype was found once. The chain combines TRBV4-1 with TRBJ1-5; D may be TRBD1 (6 bases). The CDR3 spans 16 residues. Looked up from germline, CDR1 is MGHRA and CDR2 is YSYEKL. V was clipped by 2 bases and J by 3 bases, with 14 bases between them. The CDR3 loop reads CASSQTVGGNNQPQHF. CDR3 in DNA: TGCGCCAGCAGCCAAACCGTAGGGGGAAACAATCAGCCCCAGCATTTT.

The V gene is TRBV7-3, the J gene TRBJ2-3; 12 positions match TRBD2. Germline V gene lookup returns CDR1 SGHTA and CDR2 FQGTGA. The J segment lost 2 bases and the V segment lost 5 bases, leaving 11 bases of the junction unmatched. The CDR3 has 18 residues. CDR3 sequence (DNA): TGTGCCAGCAGCCCCCTATCGACTAGCGGGAGAGACACAGATACGCAGTATTTT. It codes for CASSPLSTSGRDTDTQYF.

The CDR3 nucleotides read TGTGCCAGCAGCTTATTGGATCAGCCCCAGCATTTT. Translation gives CASSLLDQPQHF. The J gene is TRBJ1-5, the V gene TRBV7-2, with D hard to call. Germline-derived CDR1 and CDR2 are SGHTA and FQGNSA. This CDR3 has 12 residues. V was shortened by 2 bases and J by 5 bases, with 4 bases between the two germline ends.

V gene TRBV5-4 combines with J gene TRBJ2-1, with D hard to call. CDR3 length: 14 residues. From germline, CDR1 is SGHNT and CDR2 YYREEE (reference sequence). V shed 1 base and J shed 3 bases, with 8 bases lying between them. DNA for the CDR3: TGTGCCAGCAGCTTGCAACCCAACTACAATGAGCAGTTCTTC. Translating gives CASSLQPNYNEQFF.

This clonotype was seen only a few times. V usage is TRBV7-9 and J usage is TRBJ2-5; D is perhaps TRBD2 (7 bases). The germline V and J ends were trimmed by 3 bases and 1 base, with 15 bases remaining between them. There are 16 residues in the CDR3. The germline gives CDR1 SEHNR, CDR2 FQNEAQ (reference sequence). For the CDR3, the DNA is TGTGCCAGCAGCTTGCGCGGCGGGGGCCGCCAAGAGACCCAGTACTTC. The encoded protein is CASSLRGGGRQETQYF.

This clonotype was counted only a few times. The chain joins TRBV28 to TRBJ1-5; TRBD1 matches 9 bases. The V gene's germline CDR1 is MDHEN and CDR2 SYDVKM. The CDR3 sequence is 14 residues long. The V and J ends lost 5 bases and 5 bases, in that order; junction bases with no gene match: 4. The CDR3 sequence: CASSRRQGDQPQHF. DNA for the CDR3: TGTGCCAGCAGTCGCCGACAGGGGGATCAGCCCCAGCATTTT.